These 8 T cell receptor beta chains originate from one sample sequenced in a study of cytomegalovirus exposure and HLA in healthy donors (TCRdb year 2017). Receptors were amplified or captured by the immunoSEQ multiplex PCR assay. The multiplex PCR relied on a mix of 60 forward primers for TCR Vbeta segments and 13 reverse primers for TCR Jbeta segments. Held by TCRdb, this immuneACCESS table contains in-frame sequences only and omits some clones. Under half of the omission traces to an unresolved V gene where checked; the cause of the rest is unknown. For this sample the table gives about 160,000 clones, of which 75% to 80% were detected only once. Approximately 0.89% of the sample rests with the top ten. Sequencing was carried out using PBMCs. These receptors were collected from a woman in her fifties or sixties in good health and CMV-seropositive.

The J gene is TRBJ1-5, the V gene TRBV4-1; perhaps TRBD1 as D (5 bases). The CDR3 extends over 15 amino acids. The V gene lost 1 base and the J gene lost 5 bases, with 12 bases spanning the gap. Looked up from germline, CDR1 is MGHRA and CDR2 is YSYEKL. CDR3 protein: CASSQVAGGDQPQHF. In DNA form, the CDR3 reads TGCGCCAGCAGCCAAGTCGCGGGGGGGGATCAGCCCCAGCATTTT.

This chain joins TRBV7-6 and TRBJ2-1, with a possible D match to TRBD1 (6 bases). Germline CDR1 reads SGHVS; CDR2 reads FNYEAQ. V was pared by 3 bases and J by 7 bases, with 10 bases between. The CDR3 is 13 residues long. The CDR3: CASSFIRGNEQFF. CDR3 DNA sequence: TGTGCCAGCAGCTTCATCAGGGGAAATGAGCAGTTCTTC.

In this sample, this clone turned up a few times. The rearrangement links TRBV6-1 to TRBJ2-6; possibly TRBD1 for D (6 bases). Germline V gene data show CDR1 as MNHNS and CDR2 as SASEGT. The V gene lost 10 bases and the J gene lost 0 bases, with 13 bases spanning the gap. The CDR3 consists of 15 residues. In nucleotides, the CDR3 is TGTGCCACCCAAGACAGGATCTCTGGGGCCAACGTCCTGACTTTC. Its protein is CATQDRISGANVLTF.

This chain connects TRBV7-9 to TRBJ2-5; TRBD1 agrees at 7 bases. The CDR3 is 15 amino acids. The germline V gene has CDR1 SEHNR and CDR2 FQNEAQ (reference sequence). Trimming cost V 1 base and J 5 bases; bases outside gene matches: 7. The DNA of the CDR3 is TGTGCCAGCAGCTTAGGACAGGGAAATTGGGAGACCCAGTACTTC. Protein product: CASSLGQGNWETQYF. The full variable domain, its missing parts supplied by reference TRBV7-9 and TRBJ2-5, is DTGVSQNPRHKITKRGQNVTFRCDPISEHNRLYWYRQTLGQGPEFLTYFQNEAQLEKSRLLSDRFSAERPKGSFSTLEIQRTEQGDSAMYLCASSLGQGNWETQYFGPGTRLLVL.

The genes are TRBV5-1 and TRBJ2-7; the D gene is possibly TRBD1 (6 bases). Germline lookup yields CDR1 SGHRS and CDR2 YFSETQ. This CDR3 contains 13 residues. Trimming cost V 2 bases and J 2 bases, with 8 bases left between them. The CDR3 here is CASSLQGPYEQYF. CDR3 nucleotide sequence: TGCGCCAGCAGCTTACAGGGTCCCTACGAGCAGTACTTC.

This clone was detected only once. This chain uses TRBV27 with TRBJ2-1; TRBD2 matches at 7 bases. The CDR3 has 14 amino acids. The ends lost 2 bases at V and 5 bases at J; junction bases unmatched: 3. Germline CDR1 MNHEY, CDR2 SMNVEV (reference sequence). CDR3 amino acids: CASSLLAADNEQFF. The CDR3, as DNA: TGTGCCAGCAGTTTACTAGCGGCCGACAATGAGCAGTTCTTC.

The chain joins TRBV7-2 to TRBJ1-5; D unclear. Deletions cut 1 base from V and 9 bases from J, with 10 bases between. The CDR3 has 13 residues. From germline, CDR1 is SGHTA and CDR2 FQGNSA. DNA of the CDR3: TGTGCCAGCAGCTTAGTGAGGGCGGGGCCCCAGCATTTT. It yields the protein CASSLVRAGPQHF.

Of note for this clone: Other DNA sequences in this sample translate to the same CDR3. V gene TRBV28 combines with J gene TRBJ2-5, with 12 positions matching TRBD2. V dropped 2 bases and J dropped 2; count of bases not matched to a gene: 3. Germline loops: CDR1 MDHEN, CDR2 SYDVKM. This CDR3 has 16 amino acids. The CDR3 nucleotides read TGTGCCAGCAGTTTACTAGCGGGGGGGCCTCAAGAGACCCAGTACTTC. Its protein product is CASSLLAGGPQETQYF.